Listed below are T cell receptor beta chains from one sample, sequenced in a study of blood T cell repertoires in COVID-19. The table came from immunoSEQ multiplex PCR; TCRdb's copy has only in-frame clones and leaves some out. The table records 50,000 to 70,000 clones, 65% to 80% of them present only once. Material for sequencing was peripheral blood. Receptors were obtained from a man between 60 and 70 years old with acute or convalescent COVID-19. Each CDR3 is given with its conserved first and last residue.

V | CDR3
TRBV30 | CAWSVFGGLETQYF
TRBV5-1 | CASSHIGDSMNNEQFF
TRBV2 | CASSVISGSTDTQYF
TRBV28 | CASSLPGTGNYGYTF
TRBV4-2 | CASSQALRDRETQYF
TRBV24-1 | CATSDSPPTDRGNEQFF
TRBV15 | CATSSNRGANEKLFF
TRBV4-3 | CASSQDFIRRGRDSPLHF
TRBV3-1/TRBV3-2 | CASSPRAAPSYEKLFF
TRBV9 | CASSVALNRARYTF
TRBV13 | CASSLRVGRLFF
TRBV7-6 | CASSPTVESPLHF
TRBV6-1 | CASKGATNYGYTF
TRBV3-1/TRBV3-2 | CASSVRGNQPQHF
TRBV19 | CASRTSRGWNSPLHF
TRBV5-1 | CASSLGQNTGELFF
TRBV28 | CASSFITPRERGTDTQYF
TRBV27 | CASSSFNGRGGYTF
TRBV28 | CASSRLAGGEKQFF
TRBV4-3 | CASSQDTGGARGNTIYF
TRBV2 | CASGSSGPNTGELFF
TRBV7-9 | CASSFYQGVGANVLTF
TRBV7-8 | CASSRTGTSGNQPQHF
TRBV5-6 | CASSTRTGTVGEQYF
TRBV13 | CASSAGLAGGNYEQYF
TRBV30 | CAWSFQGAEGNTIYF
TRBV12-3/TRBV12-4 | CASSQGTSGKQYF
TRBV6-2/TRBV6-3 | CASSYAGPPLHF
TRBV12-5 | CASGLVQAGEGETQYF
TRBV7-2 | CASSKDREGGQFF
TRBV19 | CASSIPHTGENTEAFF
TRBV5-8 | CASRRVNEKLFF
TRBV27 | CASSPRLAVYEQYF
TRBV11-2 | CASSYSIDNANYEQYF
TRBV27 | CASSFHRPGANYGYTF
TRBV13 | CASSLGQGNTEAFF
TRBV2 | CASSKGEYQETQYF
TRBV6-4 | CASSVGTGGCQPQHF
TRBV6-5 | CASSLGEGYGYTF
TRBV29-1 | CSGGRGLHGELFF
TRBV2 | CASRGDSEETQYF
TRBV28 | CASSLGAFSNYGYTF
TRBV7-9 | CASSLDSTNEKLFF